The 14 T cell receptor beta chains presented below share a single source sample, sequenced in a study of Ad26.COV2.S vaccination and SARS-CoV-2 variants. Some clones are missing from TCRdb's copy, which holds only in-frame ones; the method was immunoSEQ multiplex PCR. The repertoire consists of 440,000 or so clones, with 90% occurring once and the leading ten covering about 4.1%. Specified treatment: around 19 received Ad26.COV2.S at low or high dose, single or two shots; roughly five received placebo; per-sample allocation not given. Samples analyzed were those drawn on day 63 after the first vaccine or placebo injection. Here the sequenced sample was peripheral blood, taken in a trial of Ad26.COV2.S vaccine versus placebo. These receptors all come from a person between 18 and 65 years old who received the Ad26.COV2.S COVID-19 vaccine or a placebo.

This chain connects TRBV28 to TRBJ2-1; D gene ambiguous. Trimming cost V 3 bases and J 7 bases, with 13 bases left between them. CDR3 length equals 14 residues. Germline CDR1 reads MDHEN; CDR2 reads SYDVKM. CDR3 in amino acids: CASSLSLPRNEQFF. Written as DNA, the CDR3 is TGTGCCAGCAGTTTGAGCCTGCCCAGGAATGAGCAGTTCTTC.

J is TRBJ2-2 and V is TRBV11-3; 7 positions agree with TRBD1. This CDR3 has 12 amino acids. Germline loops: CDR1 SGHNT, CDR2 YENEEA. The V segment lost 6 bases and the J segment 8 bases; nucleotides outside the gene matches: 3. CDR3 nucleotide sequence: TGTGCCAGCAGGGGGACAGCTGGGGAGCTGTTTTTT. Translated: CASRGTAGELFF.

This chain links TRBV7-9 with TRBJ2-6; 8 nucleotides agree with TRBD1. Germline CDR1 reads SEHNR; CDR2 reads FQNEAQ (reference sequence). The CDR3 has 18 residues. V shed 1 base and J 0 bases; nucleotides not matched to a gene: 5. CDR3 protein: CASSLDRGSLSGANVLTF. The DNA of the CDR3 is TGTGCCAGCAGCTTAGACAGGGGGTCCCTCTCTGGGGCCAACGTCCTGACTTTC. Filled out from reference TRBV7-9 and TRBJ2-6, the complete variable domain reads DTGVSQNPRHKITKRGQNVTFRCDPISEHNRLYWYRQTLGQGPEFLTYFQNEAQLEKSRLLSDRFSAERPKGSFSTLEIQRTEQGDSAMYLCASSLDRGSLSGANVLTFGAGSRLTVL.

This sequence joins TRBV28 and TRBJ2-1; 11 bases align to TRBD2. The CDR3 sequence is 17 residues long. In germline, CDR1 is MDHEN, CDR2 SYDVKM. With 4 bases clipped from V and 3 bases from J, the junction kept 8 bases outside the gene matches. The CDR3 DNA reads TGTGCCAGCAGTTCCGACCTACTAGCGGGAGTCTACAATGAGCAGTTCTTC. As protein: CASSSDLLAGVYNEQFF.

V usage is TRBV6-6 and J usage is TRBJ2-7, with 9 bases matching TRBD1. V lost 2 bases to trimming and J lost 5 bases; unmatched junction nucleotides: 4. Per the germline V gene, CDR1 is MNHNY and CDR2 is SVGAGI (reference sequence). This CDR3 has 14 amino acids. The CDR3 DNA reads TGTGCCAGCAGTTACCGGGACAGGGCCCACGAGCAGTACTTC. Its translation is CASSYRDRAHEQYF.

In regard to this clone: Other DNA sequences in this sample translate to the same CDR3. This rearrangement joins TRBV5-1 to TRBJ2-3, with 9 bases lining up with TRBD1. CDR1 and CDR2 (germline): SGHRS, YFSETQ. CDR3 length equals 13 residues. Germline trimming cut 4 bases from V and 4 bases from J; bases unmatched to any gene: 1. Here the CDR3 DNA reads TGCGCCAGCAGCAGGGACAGGGCAGATACGCAGTATTTT. Protein product: CASSRDRADTQYF.

This clone was counted once. This chain connects TRBV19 to TRBJ1-4; D unresolved. Trimming took off 1 base at V and 7 bases at J, with 13 bases between the two ends. The CDR3 consists of 15 residues. Germline V gene data show CDR1 as LNHDA and CDR2 as SQIVND (reference sequence). CDR3: CASSIAGSQGEKLFF. The DNA of the CDR3 is TGTGCCAGTAGTATAGCAGGCAGCCAAGGTGAAAAACTGTTTTTT. Based on the CDR3 plus reference TRBV19 and TRBJ1-4, the full variable domain is DGGITQSPKYLFRKEGQNVTLSCEQNLNHDAMYWYRQDPGQGLRLIYYSQIVNDFQKGDIAEGYSVSREKKESFPLTVTSAQKNPTAFYLCASSIAGSQGEKLFFGSGTQLSVL.

The chain combines TRBV9 with TRBJ2-7; the D gene is possibly TRBD1 (5 bases). The V end was cut by 0 bases, the J end by 2 bases, with 9 bases between. Looked up from germline, CDR1 is SGDLS and CDR2 is YYNGEE. This CDR3 has 14 residues. CDR3 protein: CASSVAPTAYEQYF. CDR3 bases: TGTGCCAGCAGCGTAGCTCCGACAGCCTACGAGCAGTACTTC.

The chain joins TRBV28 to TRBJ1-1; unclear D gene. Germline V gene lookup returns CDR1 MDHEN and CDR2 SYDVKM. Trimming cost V 1 base and J 0 bases, with 9 bases left between them. The CDR3 runs 15 residues. The CDR3 coding sequence is TGTGCCAGCAGTTTATTACTGACGATGAACACTGAAGCTTTCTTT. Protein product: CASSLLLTMNTEAFF.

This clone was seen once. The V call is TRBV5-1, the J call TRBJ2-5; either TRBD1 or TRBD2 may supply D (5 bases each). Germline CDR1 SGHRS, CDR2 YFSETQ. There are 14 residues in the CDR3. V was clipped by 3 bases and J by 4 bases, with 13 bases between them. CDR3 coding DNA: TGCGCCAGCAGCTCCGGGACCCAGGGAGAGACCCAGTACTTC. It codes for CASSSGTQGETQYF.

The chain is built from TRBV27 and TRBJ2-3, with TRBD1 matching over 8 bases. V lost 7 bases to trimming and J lost 0 bases; unmatched junction nucleotides: 3. Germline V gene lookup returns CDR1 MNHEY and CDR2 SMNVEV (reference sequence). The CDR3 runs 14 residues. The CDR3 loop is CASTTGESTDTQYF. The CDR3 nucleotides read TGTGCCAGCACGACAGGGGAGAGCACAGATACGCAGTATTTT.

DNA of the CDR3: TGTGCCAGTAGTCCTTCGGGTTACGAGCAGTACTTC. Protein: CASSPSGYEQYF. This chain joins TRBV19 and TRBJ2-7; D is unresolved. The CDR3 is 12 amino acids. V was trimmed by 5 bases and J by 4 bases, leaving 9 bases between them. CDR1 is LNHDA, CDR2 SQIVND, per germline (reference sequence).

The J gene is TRBJ2-3, the V gene TRBV9; D not certain. The length of the CDR3 is 13 residues. CDR1 is SGDLS, CDR2 YYNGEE, per germline. The ends were cut back, 1 base at V and 4 bases at J, with 7 bases in the middle. The CDR3 loop is CASSVSSPDTQYF. CDR3 bases: TGTGCCAGCAGCGTAAGCAGCCCAGATACGCAGTATTTT.

The gene calls are TRBV4-2 and TRBJ2-1; the match to TRBD2 covers 7 bases. This CDR3 has 16 amino acids. Losses at the gene ends were 0 bases for V and 4 bases for J; bases not matched to a gene: 6. Germline V gene data show CDR1 as LGHNA and CDR2 as YNFKEQ. CDR3 residues: CASSQDHLAAYNEQFF. The DNA of the CDR3 is TGTGCCAGCAGCCAAGATCACCTAGCGGCTTACAATGAGCAGTTCTTC.